Presented here are 12 T cell receptor beta chains from one specimen sequenced in a study of OX40 agonist ivuxolimab in advanced cancers. Produced via immunoSEQ multiplex PCR; TCRdb's table is partial and in-frame only. This sample yields roughly 60,000 clones, of which about 91% are seen a single time; roughly 0.45% belongs to the top ten. Material: CD4+ or CD8+ T cells sorted from blood, obtained in a trial of the OX40 agonist ivuxolimab. These receptors came from an adult with an advanced solid tumor such as melanoma, head and neck, liver or kidney cancer.

The V call is TRBV10-3, the J call TRBJ2-7; TRBD2 is a possible D gene (5 bases). The CDR3 spans 12 residues. The germline V and J ends were trimmed by 9 bases and 0 bases, with 9 bases remaining between them. Germline CDR1 reads ENHRY; CDR2 reads SYGVKD. The CDR3 region has the DNA TGTGCCATGGCCGCGGGCTCCTACGAGCAGTACTTC. Its protein is CAMAAGSYEQYF.

This chain connects TRBV27 to TRBJ1-2; D unresolved. Trimming cost V 3 bases and J 0 bases, with 8 bases left between them. The germline V gene has CDR1 MNHEY and CDR2 SMNVEV (reference sequence). The CDR3 sequence is 14 residues long. The CDR3 reads CASSFSATNYGYTF. CDR3 nucleotide sequence: TGTGCCAGCAGTTTCTCCGCGACTAACTATGGCTACACCTTC.

This chain links TRBV29-1 with TRBJ2-5; 11 bases line up with TRBD2. Germline V CDR1 and CDR2: SQVTM, ANQGSEA. The CDR3 contains 14 residues. Trimming at V came to 4 bases and at J to 3 bases, leaving 4 bases not matched to a gene. CDR3 protein: CSVVATSGKETQYF. The DNA of the CDR3 is TGCAGCGTTGTAGCGACTAGCGGGAAAGAGACCCAGTACTTC.

CDR3: CASSAGTGNTEAFF. In DNA form, the CDR3 reads TGTGCCAGCAGTGCGGGTACAGGGAACACTGAAGCTTTCTTT. The rearrangement links TRBV28 to TRBJ1-1, with D tentatively TRBD1 (5 bases). CDR3 size: 14 residues. Germline lookup yields CDR1 MDHEN and CDR2 SYDVKM. Trimming took off 5 bases at V and 1 base at J, with 11 bases between the two ends.

The genes are TRBV19 and TRBJ1-1; a weak D match, TRBD1 (5 bases). Per the germline V gene, CDR1 is LNHDA and CDR2 is SQIVND (reference sequence). V lost 1 base and J 4 bases, leaving 13 bases between the germline ends. The CDR3 is 15 amino acids. CDR3 region: CASSIVAQGATEAFF. For the CDR3, the DNA is TGTGCCAGTAGTATAGTAGCCCAGGGAGCCACTGAAGCTTTCTTT.

The V and J genes are TRBV7-2 and TRBJ2-7, with unresolved D. This CDR3 is built from 15 residues. V lost 1 base and J 3 bases, leaving 13 bases between the germline ends. CDR1 is SGHTA and CDR2 is FQGNSA in the germline V gene. In nucleotides, the CDR3 is TGTGCCAGCAGCTTAGTCGGCAGTGCCGGCTACGAGCAGTACTTC. Amino acids: CASSLVGSAGYEQYF.

The chain couples TRBV2 to TRBJ2-1, with TRBD2 as a possible D gene (6 bases). From germline, CDR1 is SNHLY and CDR2 FYNNEI. CDR3 length: 15 amino acids. With 7 bases removed from V and 6 bases from J, the gap between germline ends came to 19 bases. The CDR3 nucleotides are TGTGCCAGCAACCCCGACGGCGGGGCCGGCAATGAGCAGTTCTTC. Translated: CASNPDGGAGNEQFF.

This chain connects TRBV7-9 to TRBJ1-1; D is perhaps TRBD1 (6 bases). V gave up 5 bases and J gave up 0 bases, with 13 bases separating them. This CDR3 comprises 15 residues. Germline V gene sequence: CDR1 SEHNR, CDR2 FQNEAQ (reference sequence). CDR3 amino acids: CASSLRQVMNTEAFF. CDR3 nucleotides: TGTGCCAGCAGCCTCAGACAGGTTATGAACACTGAAGCTTTCTTT. The full variable domain, its missing parts supplied by reference TRBV7-9 and TRBJ1-1, is DTGVSQNPRHKITKRGQNVTFRCDPISEHNRLYWYRQTLGQGPEFLTYFQNEAQLEKSRLLSDRFSAERPKGSFSTLEIQRTEQGDSAMYLCASSLRQVMNTEAFFGQGTRLTVV.

V usage is TRBV25-1 and J usage is TRBJ2-7; maybe TRBD2 (5 bases). Germline V CDR1 and CDR2: MGHDK, SYGVNS. V dropped 1 base and J dropped 5 bases, with 12 bases sitting between them. The CDR3 runs to 14 residues. For the CDR3, the DNA is TGTGCCAGCAGTGAATGGTCGGGAAGGAACGAGCAGTACTTC. Protein: CASSEWSGRNEQYF.

The genes are TRBV18 and TRBJ2-7; 7 nucleotides line up with TRBD1. J was trimmed by 2 bases and V by 4 bases; bases with no gene match: 5. This CDR3 contains 14 residues. Germline CDR1 reads KGHSH; CDR2 reads LQKENI. The CDR3 protein is CASSLRTGAYEQYF. Written as DNA, the CDR3 is TGTGCCAGCTCACTTCGGACAGGAGCCTACGAGCAGTACTTC.

CDR3 sequence reads: CAISGLDKSIVNNEQFF. CDR3 DNA: TGTGCCATCAGCGGACTCGACAAATCGATTGTTAACAATGAGCAGTTCTTC. This chain connects TRBV10-3 to TRBJ2-1; D perhaps matches TRBD2 (5 bases). Trimming removed 6 bases at V and 5 bases at J, with 23 bases between. This CDR3 comprises 17 residues. The germline V gene encodes CDR1 ENHRY and CDR2 SYGVKD.

The chain carries TRBV10-1 and TRBJ2-3, with 8 bases lining up with TRBD2. Germline values: CDR1 WNHNN, CDR2 SYGVQD (reference sequence). With 2 bases clipped from V and 5 bases from J, the junction kept 0 bases outside the gene matches. The CDR3 runs to 13 residues. In nucleotides, the CDR3 is TGCGCCAGCAGTGAGAGCGGGGGAGATACGCAGTATTTT. This sequence encodes CASSESGGDTQYF.